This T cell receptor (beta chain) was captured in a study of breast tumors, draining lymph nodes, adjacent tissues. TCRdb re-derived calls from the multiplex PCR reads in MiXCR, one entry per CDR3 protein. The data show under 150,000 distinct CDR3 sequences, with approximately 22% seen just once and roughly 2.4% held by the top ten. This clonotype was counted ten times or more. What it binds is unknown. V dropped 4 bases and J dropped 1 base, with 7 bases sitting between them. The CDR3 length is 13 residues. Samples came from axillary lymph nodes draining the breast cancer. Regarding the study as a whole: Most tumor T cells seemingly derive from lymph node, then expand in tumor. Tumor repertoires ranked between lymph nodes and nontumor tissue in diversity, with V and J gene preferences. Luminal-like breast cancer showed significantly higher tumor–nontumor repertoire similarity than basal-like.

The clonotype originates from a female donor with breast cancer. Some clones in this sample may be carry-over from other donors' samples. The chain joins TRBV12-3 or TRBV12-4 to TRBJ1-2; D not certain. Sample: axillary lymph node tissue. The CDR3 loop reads CASSSGFNYGYTF. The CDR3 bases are TGTGCCAGCAGTTCAGGATTTAACTATGGCTACACCTTC.